Below, 14 T cell receptor beta chains from the same sample are listed, as sequenced in a study of blood T cell repertoires in acute mononucleosis. As for time point: convalescence about 6 months (5-8 months) after acute presentation (visit 7). Broader study findings: Public beta motifs plus an AV5-AJ31 alpha motif appeared to drive GLC-BM selection.

The protocol was immunoSEQ multiplex PCR, while the TCRdb copy is restricted to in-frame clones and leaves out a portion. In the table there are about 2,500 clones, 20% to 30% of which are singletons. This material consisted of EBV GLC epitope tetramer+ CD8+ T cells sorted from PBMCs, taken during convalescence from infectious mononucleosis. Subset noted: CD8 T cells binding tetramer with EBV BMLF1 280-288 peptide (GLC-BM). The receptors originated from a woman aged 18-30 years with infectious mononucleosis caused by EBV.

This clone was detected many times. This chain links TRBV7-6 with TRBJ1-5; 7 bases agree with TRBD1. The length of the CDR3 is 17 residues. Germline assignment: CDR1 SGHVS and CDR2 FNYEAQ. Trimming removed 0 bases from V and 2 bases from J; junction bases left unmatched: 7. CDR3 DNA sequence: TGTGCCAGCAGCTTAGCGAGTAGGGGGCAAGGCAATCAGCCCCAGCATTTT. Encoded protein: CASSLASRGQGNQPQHF.

Of note for this clone: The germline gene is not matched at one end of the junction; a read error may be the cause. The chain joins TRBV4-2 to TRBJ2-1; the match to TRBD2 covers 8 bases. Germline V CDR1 and CDR2: LGHNA, YNFKEQ. The CDR3 totals 17 residues. The CDR3 spells CTSSHPGSGTSNNEQFF. CDR3 coding DNA: TGTACCAGCAGCCACCCCGGGAGCGGGACTAGTAACAATGAGCAGTTCTTC.

The chain carries TRBV13 and TRBJ2-1, with 9 bases aligning to TRBD2. V dropped 6 bases and J dropped 5; count of bases not matched to a gene: 14. Germline V gene sequence: CDR1 PRHDT, CDR2 FYEKMQ (reference sequence). CDR3 length: 17 residues. The CDR3 nucleotides read TGTGCCAGCAGTTACACCCCTTGGCGGGAGGGTAACAATGAGCAGTTCTTC. The encoded protein is CASSYTPWREGNNEQFF.

This clone was seen many times. The chain combines TRBV27 with TRBJ2-7; D tentatively fits TRBD1 or TRBD2 (5 bases each). Germline V gene sequence: CDR1 MNHEY, CDR2 SMNVEV (reference sequence). Trimming shortened V by 4 bases and J by 2 bases, and 18 bases separated the two germline ends. The CDR3 spans 16 residues. CDR3: CASSYSPRDPAYEQYF. The CDR3, as DNA: TGTGCCAGCAGTTACTCGCCCCGGGACCCAGCCTACGAGCAGTACTTC.

A remark on this clone: No DNA is shown, since the ends of the CDR3 on it are uncertain; the CDR3 is the one TCRdb lists. The J gene is TRBJ2-3, the V gene TRBV14; TRBD2, the table's D call, was not compared with the DNA. CDR1 is SGHDN and CDR2 is FVKESK in the germline V gene. Ends included, the CDR3 has 13 residues. The CDR3 spells CAAANLPAVRSIF.

In the case of this clone: A far larger clone is only one base removed, so a read error is likely. Other nucleotide sequences in the sample specify the same CDR3. The chain combines TRBV29-1 with TRBJ2-1; 7 nucleotides line up with TRBD1. Germline assignment: CDR1 SQVTM and CDR2 ANQGSEA. This CDR3 has 14 residues. The chain's CDR3 is CCVPPGTDYNEQFF. The DNA for the CDR3 is TGCTGCGTTCCTCCCGGGACAGATTACAATGAGCAGTTCTTC.

In the case of this clone: A read error likely explains this, since a far larger clone differs by one base. The chain uses TRBV19 and TRBJ1-1; D unclear. V lost 9 bases, J lost 4 bases, and 24 bases lay in between. The length of the CDR3 is 16 residues. Germline V CDR1 and CDR2: LNHDA, SQIVND (reference sequence). The CDR3 spells CASSERSAWEGTEAFF. The CDR3 coding sequence is TGTGCCAGCAGTGAAAGGTCAGCCTGGGAGGGCACTGAAGCTTTCTTT.

This clone was recorded many times. The chain combines TRBV7-3 with TRBJ2-7, with 12 positions matching TRBD2. The CDR3 extends over 15 amino acids. V lost 10 bases, J lost 2 bases, and 9 bases stayed unmatched. Germline V lookup: CDR1 SGHTA, CDR2 FQGTGA. As DNA, the CDR3 is TGTGCCACGCGGACTAGCGGGACAGTAACCTACGAGCAGTACTTC. Translating it yields CATRTSGTVTYEQYF.

As concerns this clone: This may stem from a read error, because a much larger clone lies one nucleotide away. The DNA is omitted, as the CDR3 cannot be located on it reliably, and the CDR3 follows TCRdb's listing. The V and J genes are TRBV4-2 and TRBJ2-2; the table's D call, TRBD2, has no DNA check behind it. The CDR3 adds up to 19 amino acids, both ends counted. Germline CDR1 reads LGHNA; CDR2 reads YNFKEQ. The CDR3: CASSQDPPTSFDTGELFFF.

Points on this clone: The DNA is left out, because the CDR3 cannot be placed on it with certainty; the CDR3 is given as TCRdb lists it. The chain joins TRBV6-5 to TRBJ2-2; the tabulated D call, TRBD2, remains unverified against the DNA. The germline gives CDR1 MNHEY, CDR2 SVGAGI. The CDR3 has 15 amino acids, counting both end residues. The CDR3 reads CASSYSVTDTGSCFF.

V usage is TRBV9 and J usage is TRBJ2-1; D ambiguous. This CDR3 is built from 11 residues. Germline V gene sequence: CDR1 SGDLS, CDR2 YYNGEE. The V gene lost 7 bases and the J gene lost 7 bases, with 9 bases spanning the gap. The CDR3 loop reads CASVVGNEQFF. The CDR3 region has the DNA TGTGCCAGCGTAGTAGGTAATGAGCAGTTCTTC.

This clone appeared many times. The chain links TRBV14 to TRBJ2-7; D may be TRBD1 or TRBD2 (5 bases each). This CDR3 region has 14 residues. V was trimmed by 6 bases and J by 6 bases, leaving 18 bases between them. Germline V gene sequence: CDR1 SGHDN, CDR2 FVKESK. CDR3 protein: CASSYAGTATEQYF. In nucleotides, the CDR3 is TGTGCCAGCAGTTACGCCGGGACGGCAACCGAGCAGTACTTC.

The V and J genes are TRBV7-9 and TRBJ2-5, with D perhaps matching TRBD2 (6 bases). Per the germline V gene, CDR1 is SEHNR and CDR2 is FQNEAQ (reference sequence). V was trimmed by 5 bases and J by 5 bases, leaving 6 bases between them. This CDR3 comprises 11 residues. The CDR3: CASSRGETQYF. Written as DNA, the CDR3 is TGTGCCAGCAGCCGGGGGGAGACCCAGTACTTC.

Comment on this clone: A far larger clone is only one base removed, so a read error is likely. This chain joins TRBV7-6 and TRBJ2-7, with a weak D call TRBD2 (5 bases). Trimming removed 0 bases at V and 7 bases at J, with 10 bases between. The CDR3 is 13 residues long. Germline V gene data show CDR1 as SGHVS and CDR2 as FNYEAQ. The CDR3 spells CASSLASGGEQYF. The CDR3 DNA is TGTGCCAGCAGCTTAGCGAGCGGCGGTGAGCAGTACTTC.